This is a list of T cell receptor beta chains from one sample in a study of shared clonotypes between healthy human individuals. Clones were sequenced by immunoSEQ multiplex PCR, and TCRdb holds only the in-frame ones, with some missing. The sample lists fewer than 1 million clones, 96% occurring once. The sequenced sample consisted of naive CD8+ T cells sorted from blood. All receptors come from a man aged 25 to 40 in good health. The CDR3 runs from the conserved cysteine through the conserved F or W. Each record gives: clone size, CDR3 length, J gene, D gene, V gene, CDR3 protein, CDR3 DNA. D genes are given only for firm matches. Size is stated for part of the rows, as once, few or many counts, or as a class when the clone is expanded.

clone size: -
CDR3 length: 15
J gene: TRBJ2-5
D gene: -
V gene: TRBV6-6
CDR3 protein: CASSFRAGRLETQYF
CDR3 DNA: TGTGCCAGCAGTTTTAGGGCAGGGCGCCTAGAGACCCAGTACTTC

clone size: once
CDR3 length: 15
J gene: TRBJ2-7
D gene: TRBD2
V gene: TRBV19
CDR3 protein: CASSMVLAGVYEQYF
CDR3 DNA: TGTGCCAGTAGTATGGTTCTAGCGGGAGTATACGAGCAGTACTTC

clone size: -
CDR3 length: 15
J gene: TRBJ2-2
D gene: -
V gene: TRBV27
CDR3 protein: CASRRPGLNTGELFF
CDR3 DNA: TGTGCCAGCAGGCGGCCGGGACTGAACACCGGGGAGCTGTTTTTT

clone size: -
CDR3 length: 14
J gene: TRBJ1-5
D gene: -
V gene: TRBV5-5
CDR3 protein: CASSLESGFQPQHF
CDR3 DNA: TGTGCCAGCAGCTTGGAATCGGGCTTCCAGCCCCAGCATTTT

clone size: -
CDR3 length: 14
J gene: TRBJ2-7
D gene: -
V gene: TRBV2
CDR3 protein: CASSVTGLAYEQYF
CDR3 DNA: TGTGCCAGCAGCGTTACAGGGCTGGCCTACGAGCAGTACTTC

clone size: -
CDR3 length: 16
J gene: TRBJ2-1
D gene: TRBD2
V gene: TRBV5-4
CDR3 protein: CASSFYSGNPYNEQFF
CDR3 DNA: TGTGCCAGCAGCTTCTATAGCGGGAATCCCTACAATGAGCAGTTCTTC

clone size: -
CDR3 length: 16
J gene: TRBJ2-1
D gene: TRBD2
V gene: TRBV7-9
CDR3 protein: CASSLGLADKVNEQFF
CDR3 DNA: TGTGCCAGCAGCTTAGGGCTAGCGGACAAAGTGAATGAGCAGTTCTTC

clone size: once
CDR3 length: 14
J gene: TRBJ2-1
D gene: TRBD2
V gene: TRBV2
CDR3 protein: CASRDSGRYNEQFF
CDR3 DNA: TGTGCCAGCAGAGATAGCGGGAGGTACAATGAGCAGTTCTTC

clone size: once
CDR3 length: 12
J gene: TRBJ2-7
D gene: TRBD1
V gene: TRBV15
CDR3 protein: CATSTRQGSEYF
CDR3 DNA: TGTGCCACCAGCACCCGACAGGGAAGTGAGTACTTC

clone size: -
CDR3 length: 13
J gene: TRBJ2-1
D gene: -
V gene: TRBV11-3
CDR3 protein: CASSSLGGNEQFF
CDR3 DNA: TGTGCCAGCAGCAGCCTAGGGGGGAATGAGCAGTTCTTC

clone size: -
CDR3 length: 16
J gene: TRBJ1-1
D gene: -
V gene: TRBV6-6
CDR3 protein: CASTPIGGTMNTEAFF
CDR3 DNA: TGTGCCAGTACACCAATCGGGGGAACCATGAACACTGAAGCTTTCTTT

clone size: -
CDR3 length: 14
J gene: TRBJ2-1
D gene: -
V gene: TRBV7-7
CDR3 protein: CASSWKDRPNEQFF
CDR3 DNA: TGTGCTAGCAGCTGGAAGGATAGGCCCAATGAGCAGTTCTTC

clone size: -
CDR3 length: 15
J gene: TRBJ2-5
D gene: -
V gene: TRBV7-3
CDR3 protein: CASSLFGVREETQYF
CDR3 DNA: TGTGCCAGCAGCTTATTCGGGGTAAGGGAAGAGACCCAGTACTTC

clone size: -
CDR3 length: 12
J gene: TRBJ2-5
D gene: -
V gene: TRBV28
CDR3 protein: CASSRQQETQYF
CDR3 DNA: TGTGCCAGCAGTCGACAGCAAGAGACCCAGTACTTC

clone size: -
CDR3 length: 12
J gene: TRBJ2-2
D gene: -
V gene: TRBV7-9
CDR3 protein: CASSPHAGELFF
CDR3 DNA: TGTGCCAGCAGCCCCCATGCCGGGGAGCTGTTTTTT

clone size: -
CDR3 length: 13
J gene: TRBJ2-2
D gene: -
V gene: TRBV6-4
CDR3 protein: CASMDRNTGELFF
CDR3 DNA: TGTGCCAGCATGGACAGGAACACCGGGGAGCTGTTTTTT

clone size: once
CDR3 length: 15
J gene: TRBJ2-7
D gene: TRBD1
V gene: TRBV11-2
CDR3 protein: CASSLRTGGEGEQYF
CDR3 DNA: TGTGCCAGCAGCCTGAGGACAGGGGGCGAAGGGGAGCAGTACTTC

clone size: -
CDR3 length: 15
J gene: TRBJ1-1
D gene: -
V gene: TRBV4-1
CDR3 protein: CASSQDHDVNTEAFF
CDR3 DNA: TGCGCCAGCAGCCAAGATCACGACGTGAACACTGAAGCTTTCTTT

clone size: -
CDR3 length: 13
J gene: TRBJ2-1
D gene: TRBD2
V gene: TRBV29-1
CDR3 protein: CSVILADYNEQFF
CDR3 DNA: TGCAGCGTAATACTAGCGGATTACAATGAGCAGTTCTTC

clone size: -
CDR3 length: 15
J gene: TRBJ2-7
D gene: TRBD2
V gene: TRBV9
CDR3 protein: CASTRGAGGPYEQYF
CDR3 DNA: TGTGCCAGCACCCGGGGAGCGGGAGGGCCTTACGAGCAGTACTTC

clone size: -
CDR3 length: 16
J gene: TRBJ2-7
D gene: -
V gene: TRBV4-2
CDR3 protein: CASSQGGTTLAYEQYF
CDR3 DNA: TGTGCCAGCAGCCAAGGAGGCACGACCCTCGCCTACGAGCAGTACTTC

clone size: -
CDR3 length: 14
J gene: TRBJ2-3
D gene: -
V gene: TRBV7-6
CDR3 protein: CASSFAGSTDTQYF
CDR3 DNA: TGTGCCAGCAGCTTTGCCGGGAGCACAGATACGCAGTATTTT

clone size: -
CDR3 length: 13
J gene: TRBJ2-7
D gene: -
V gene: TRBV7-9
CDR3 protein: CASSPLGSYEQYF
CDR3 DNA: TGTGCCAGCAGCCCACTTGGCAGCTACGAGCAGTACTTC

clone size: -
CDR3 length: 12
J gene: TRBJ1-1
D gene: -
V gene: TRBV10-3
CDR3 protein: CAISDMVNEAFF
CDR3 DNA: TGTGCCATCAGTGATATGGTAAATGAAGCTTTCTTT

clone size: once
CDR3 length: 13
J gene: TRBJ2-7
D gene: -
V gene: TRBV28
CDR3 protein: CASSLLRGDEQYF
CDR3 DNA: TGTGCCAGCAGTTTATTGAGGGGCGACGAGCAGTACTTC

clone size: -
CDR3 length: 14
J gene: TRBJ2-7
D gene: -
V gene: TRBV14
CDR3 protein: CASPLWPGAYEQYF
CDR3 DNA: TGTGCCAGCCCCTTATGGCCCGGGGCCTACGAGCAGTACTTC

clone size: -
CDR3 length: 18
J gene: TRBJ2-4
D gene: TRBD1
V gene: TRBV2
CDR3 protein: CASSEFPSTGGIENIQYF
CDR3 DNA: TGTGCCAGCAGTGAATTTCCGTCGACAGGGGGAATCGAAAACATTCAGTACTTC

clone size: -
CDR3 length: 16
J gene: TRBJ2-7
D gene: TRBD2
V gene: TRBV18
CDR3 protein: CASSPSASGYSYEQYF
CDR3 DNA: TGTGCCAGCTCACCATCGGCTAGCGGCTACTCCTACGAGCAGTACTTC

clone size: -
CDR3 length: 17
J gene: TRBJ2-1
D gene: TRBD2
V gene: TRBV29-1
CDR3 protein: CSVTGLAGDYSYNEQFF
CDR3 DNA: TGCAGCGTAACGGGACTAGCGGGAGACTACTCCTACAATGAGCAGTTCTTC

clone size: once
CDR3 length: 15
J gene: TRBJ2-3
D gene: TRBD2
V gene: TRBV7-3
CDR3 protein: CASSLGTSGTDTQYF
CDR3 DNA: TGTGCCAGCAGCCTCGGGACTAGCGGCACAGATACGCAGTATTTT

clone size: -
CDR3 length: 12
J gene: TRBJ2-1
D gene: -
V gene: TRBV7-9
CDR3 protein: CASNQHYNEQFF
CDR3 DNA: TGTGCCAGCAACCAACACTACAATGAGCAGTTCTTC

clone size: -
CDR3 length: 14
J gene: TRBJ2-7
D gene: -
V gene: TRBV7-2
CDR3 protein: CASSLVASINEQYF
CDR3 DNA: TGTGCCAGCAGCTTAGTGGCTAGCATCAACGAGCAGTACTTC

clone size: -
CDR3 length: 16
J gene: TRBJ1-3
D gene: -
V gene: TRBV5-4
CDR3 protein: CASSFVGVQGRDTIYF
CDR3 DNA: TGTGCCAGCAGCTTCGTCGGTGTGCAGGGTCGGGACACCATATATTTT

clone size: -
CDR3 length: 11
J gene: TRBJ1-2
D gene: -
V gene: TRBV11-2
CDR3 protein: CASSQLYGYTF
CDR3 DNA: TGTGCCAGCAGCCAGCTCTATGGCTACACCTTC

clone size: -
CDR3 length: 13
J gene: TRBJ1-5
D gene: -
V gene: TRBV6-5
CDR3 protein: CASGPNSNQPQHF
CDR3 DNA: TGTGCCAGCGGGCCCAATAGCAATCAGCCCCAGCATTTT

clone size: -
CDR3 length: 15
J gene: TRBJ2-7
D gene: TRBD1
V gene: TRBV7-8
CDR3 protein: CASSWRPGQGYEQYF
CDR3 DNA: TGTGCCAGCAGCTGGCGACCGGGACAGGGGTACGAGCAGTACTTC

clone size: -
CDR3 length: 16
J gene: TRBJ2-7
D gene: -
V gene: TRBV19
CDR3 protein: CASSTQVVSATYEQYF
CDR3 DNA: TGTGCCAGTAGTACCCAGGTTGTATCGGCGACCTACGAGCAGTACTTC

clone size: -
CDR3 length: 15
J gene: TRBJ1-4
D gene: -
V gene: TRBV6-1
CDR3 protein: CASSDWSVQGEKLFF
CDR3 DNA: TGTGCCAGCAGTGATTGGTCAGTCCAGGGGGAAAAACTGTTTTTT

clone size: -
CDR3 length: 16
J gene: TRBJ2-2
D gene: TRBD2
V gene: TRBV29-1
CDR3 protein: CSVELWEGLNTGELFF
CDR3 DNA: TGCAGCGTTGAGCTCTGGGAGGGACTAAACACCGGGGAGCTGTTTTTT

clone size: once
CDR3 length: 13
J gene: TRBJ2-1
D gene: TRBD1
V gene: TRBV29-1
CDR3 protein: CSVGTGNYNEQFF
CDR3 DNA: TGCAGCGTGGGGACAGGGAACTACAATGAGCAGTTCTTC

clone size: -
CDR3 length: 18
J gene: TRBJ2-1
D gene: TRBD1
V gene: TRBV11-3
CDR3 protein: CASSSQRRTGVRDNEQFF
CDR3 DNA: TGTGCCAGCAGCTCTCAACGCAGGACAGGGGTTCGGGACAATGAGCAGTTCTTC

clone size: -
CDR3 length: 15
J gene: TRBJ2-7
D gene: -
V gene: TRBV28
CDR3 protein: CASSFGGSRSYEQYF
CDR3 DNA: TGTGCCAGCAGTTTCGGTGGTAGTCGGAGCTACGAGCAGTACTTC

clone size: -
CDR3 length: 14
J gene: TRBJ2-3
D gene: -
V gene: TRBV9
CDR3 protein: CASNVDGSSDTQYF
CDR3 DNA: TGTGCCAGCAATGTGGACGGGAGTTCAGATACGCAGTATTTT

clone size: -
CDR3 length: 13
J gene: TRBJ2-3
D gene: -
V gene: TRBV10-2
CDR3 protein: CASSVGSTDTQYF
CDR3 DNA: TGCGCCAGCAGTGTAGGTAGCACAGATACGCAGTATTTT

clone size: -
CDR3 length: 16
J gene: TRBJ1-2
D gene: TRBD1
V gene: TRBV15
CDR3 protein: CATSRDRGRGKDGYTF
CDR3 DNA: TGTGCCACCAGCAGAGATCGGGGCAGGGGGAAGGATGGCTACACCTTC

clone size: -
CDR3 length: 12
J gene: TRBJ1-2
D gene: -
V gene: TRBV5-5
CDR3 protein: CASSLMEYGYTF
CDR3 DNA: TGTGCCAGCAGCTTGATGGAATATGGCTACACCTTC